The clone carrying this TCR beta chain occurred a few times. No antigen is known for it. These data are taken from a study of cytomegalovirus exposure and HLA in healthy donors. Germline V gene sequence: CDR1 SNHLY, CDR2 FYNNEI. After removal of 10 bases from V and 4 bases from J, the junction contained 24 bases not matched to a gene. CDR3 length: 19 residues. Points from the study as a whole: According to reports, the classifier identified cytomegalovirus status with high specificity and sensitivity. The authors later found TCR association rates varying by HLA locus, with DRB1 most and HLA-C fewest. Data from an earlier analysis indicated that most TCR beta V segments were productive either about 87% or about 30% of the time. Looking again later, the authors saw that most CMV-associated TCR beta chains seemed HLA-restricted.

The PCR had 60 Vbeta and 13 Jbeta primers. Data came from immunoSEQ multiplex PCR; TCRdb stores just in-frame clones and leaves some out. In the table there are around 82,000 clones, 60% to 85% of which are singletons. Sequenced: PBMCs. The sequence derives from a male donor in good health and CMV-seropositive. The rearrangement joins TRBV2 to TRBJ2-1; 8 bases are a match to TRBD2. In DNA form, the CDR3 reads TGTGCCACGCGGGGGGAAAGGTCCCGGGCCCCGCGGTCATACAATGAGCAGTTCTTC. Residues: CATRGERSRAPRSYNEQFF.